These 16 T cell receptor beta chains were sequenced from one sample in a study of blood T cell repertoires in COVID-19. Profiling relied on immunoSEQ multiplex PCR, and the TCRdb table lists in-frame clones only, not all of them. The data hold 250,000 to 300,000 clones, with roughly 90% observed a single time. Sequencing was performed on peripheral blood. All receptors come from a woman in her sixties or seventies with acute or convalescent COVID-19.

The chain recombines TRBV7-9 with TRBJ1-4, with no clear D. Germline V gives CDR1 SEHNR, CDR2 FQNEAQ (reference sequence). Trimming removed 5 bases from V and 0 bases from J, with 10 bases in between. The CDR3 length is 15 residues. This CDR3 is CASSQTDTTNEKLFF. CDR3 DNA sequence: TGTGCCAGCAGCCAGACTGATACAACTAATGAAAAACTGTTTTTT.

The DNA of the CDR3 is TGTGCCAGCAGTAAGACTAGCGGGAGGTCGCATGAGCAGTTCTTC. It yields the protein CASSKTSGRSHEQFF. The chain is built from TRBV6-4 and TRBJ2-1, with 13 bases matching TRBD2. This CDR3 spans 15 amino acids. The trim removed 5 bases at V and 8 bases at J, leaving 6 bases unmatched. The germline V gene has CDR1 MRHNA and CDR2 SNTAGT.

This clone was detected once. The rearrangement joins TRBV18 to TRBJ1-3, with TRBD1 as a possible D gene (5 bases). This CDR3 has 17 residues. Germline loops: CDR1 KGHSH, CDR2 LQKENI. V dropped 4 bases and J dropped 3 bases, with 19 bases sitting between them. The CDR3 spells CASSRRQGDTNGNTIYF. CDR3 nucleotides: TGTGCCAGCTCACGGCGCCAGGGCGATACCAATGGAAACACCATATATTTT. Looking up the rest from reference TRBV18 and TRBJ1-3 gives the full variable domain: NAGVMQNPRHLVRRRGQEARLRCSPMKGHSHVYWYRQLPEEGLKFMVYLQKENIIDESGMPKERFSAEFPKEGPSILRIQQVVRGDSAAYFCASSRRQGDTNGNTIYFGEGSWLTVV.

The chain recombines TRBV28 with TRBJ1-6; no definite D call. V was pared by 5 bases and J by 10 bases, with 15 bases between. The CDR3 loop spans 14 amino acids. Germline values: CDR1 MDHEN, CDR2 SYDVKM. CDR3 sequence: CASSPPGENSPLHF. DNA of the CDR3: TGTGCCAGCAGTCCCCCTGGGGAGAACTCACCCCTCCACTTT.

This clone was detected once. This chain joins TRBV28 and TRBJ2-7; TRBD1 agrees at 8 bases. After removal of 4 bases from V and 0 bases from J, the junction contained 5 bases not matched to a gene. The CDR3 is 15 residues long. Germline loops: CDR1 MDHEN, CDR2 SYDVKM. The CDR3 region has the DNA TGTGCCAGCAGTTCCCCCGGGACAGGCTCCTACGAGCAGTACTTC. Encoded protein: CASSSPGTGSYEQYF.

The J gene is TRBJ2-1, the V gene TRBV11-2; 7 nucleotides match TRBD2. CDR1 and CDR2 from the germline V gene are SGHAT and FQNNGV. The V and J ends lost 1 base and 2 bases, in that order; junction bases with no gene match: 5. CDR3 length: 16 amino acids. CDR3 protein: CASSLGGTNAYNEQFF. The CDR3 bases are TGTGCCAGCAGCTTAGGGGGGACTAACGCCTACAATGAGCAGTTCTTC.

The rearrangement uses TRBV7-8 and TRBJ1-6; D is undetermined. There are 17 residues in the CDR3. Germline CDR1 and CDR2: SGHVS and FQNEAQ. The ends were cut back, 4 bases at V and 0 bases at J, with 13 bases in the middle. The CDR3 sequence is CASSSRTGSSYNSPLHF. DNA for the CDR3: TGTGCCAGCAGCTCCCGGACGGGGAGCTCCTATAATTCACCCCTCCACTTT. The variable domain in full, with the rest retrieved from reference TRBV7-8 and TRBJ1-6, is GAGVSQSPRYKVAKRGQDVALRCDPISGHVSLFWYQQALGQGPEFLTYFQNEAQLDKSGLPSDRFFAERPEGSVSTLKIQRTQQEDSAVYLCASSSRTGSSYNSPLHFGNGTRLTVT.

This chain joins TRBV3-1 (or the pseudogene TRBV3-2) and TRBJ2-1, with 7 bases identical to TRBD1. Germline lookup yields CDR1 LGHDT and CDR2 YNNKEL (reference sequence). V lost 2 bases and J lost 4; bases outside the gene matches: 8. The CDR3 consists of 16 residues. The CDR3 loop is CASSQFGTVSYNEQFF. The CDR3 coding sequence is TGTGCCAGCAGCCAATTCGGGACAGTCTCATACAATGAGCAGTTCTTC.

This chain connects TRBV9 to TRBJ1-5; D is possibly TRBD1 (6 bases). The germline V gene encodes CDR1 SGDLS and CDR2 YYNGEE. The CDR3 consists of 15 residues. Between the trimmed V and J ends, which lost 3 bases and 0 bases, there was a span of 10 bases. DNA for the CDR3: TGTGCCAGCAGCGCCCAGGGGAGTAGCAATCAGCCCCAGCATTTT. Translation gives CASSAQGSSNQPQHF.

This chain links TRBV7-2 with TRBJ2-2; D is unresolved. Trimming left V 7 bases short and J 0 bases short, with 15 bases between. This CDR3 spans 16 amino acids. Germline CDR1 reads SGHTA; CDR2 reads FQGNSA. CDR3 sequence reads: CASTYRGTPNTGELFF. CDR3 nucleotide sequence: TGTGCCAGCACCTATCGAGGCACACCGAACACCGGGGAGCTGTTTTTT.

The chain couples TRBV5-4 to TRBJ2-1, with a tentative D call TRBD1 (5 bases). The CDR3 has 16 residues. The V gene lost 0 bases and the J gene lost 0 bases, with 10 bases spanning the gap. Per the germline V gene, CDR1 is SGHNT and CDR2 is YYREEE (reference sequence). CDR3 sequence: CASSLDVRVSYNEQFF. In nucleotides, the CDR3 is TGTGCCAGCAGCTTGGACGTCAGGGTCTCCTACAATGAGCAGTTCTTC. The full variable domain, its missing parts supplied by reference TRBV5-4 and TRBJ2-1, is ETGVTQSPTHLIKTRGQQVTLRCSSQSGHNTVSWYQQALGQGPQFIFQYYREEENGRGNFPPRFSGLQFPNYSSELNVNALELDDSALYLCASSLDVRVSYNEQFFGPGTRLTVL.

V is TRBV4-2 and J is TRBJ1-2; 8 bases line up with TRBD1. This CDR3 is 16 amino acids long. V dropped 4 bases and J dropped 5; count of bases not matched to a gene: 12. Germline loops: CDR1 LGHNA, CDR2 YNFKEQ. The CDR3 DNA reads TGTGCCAGCAGCCCAAAGGACAGGGAAGGGCCTTATGGCTACACCTTC. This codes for CASSPKDREGPYGYTF.

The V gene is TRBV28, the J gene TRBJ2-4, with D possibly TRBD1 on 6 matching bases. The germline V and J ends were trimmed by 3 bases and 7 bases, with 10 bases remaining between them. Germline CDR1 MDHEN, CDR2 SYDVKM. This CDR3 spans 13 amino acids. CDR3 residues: CASSFSGGNIQYF. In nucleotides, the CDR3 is TGTGCCAGCAGTTTCAGTGGGGGCAACATTCAGTACTTC.

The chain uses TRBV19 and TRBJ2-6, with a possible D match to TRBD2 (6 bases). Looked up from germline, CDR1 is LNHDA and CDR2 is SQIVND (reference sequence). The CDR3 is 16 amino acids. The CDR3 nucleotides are TGTGGCTCCGGGAGTGAGGCCGGGGCTGGGGCCAACGTCCTGACTTTC. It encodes CGSGSEAGAGANVLTF.

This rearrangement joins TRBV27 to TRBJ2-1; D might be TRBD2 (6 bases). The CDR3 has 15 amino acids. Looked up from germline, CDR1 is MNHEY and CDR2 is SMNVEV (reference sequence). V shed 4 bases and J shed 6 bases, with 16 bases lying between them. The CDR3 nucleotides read TGTGCCAGCAGTTCCGGGACTTCTGTATTCAATGAGCAGTTCTTC. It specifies CASSSGTSVFNEQFF.

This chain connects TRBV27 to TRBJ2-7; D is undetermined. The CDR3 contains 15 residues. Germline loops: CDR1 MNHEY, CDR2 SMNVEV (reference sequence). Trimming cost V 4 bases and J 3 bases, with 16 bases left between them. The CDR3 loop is CASSSRVPISYEQYF. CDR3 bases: TGTGCCAGCAGTTCCCGGGTCCCTATAAGCTACGAGCAGTACTTC.